The 21 T cell receptor beta chains below all came from one sample that was sequenced in a study of CD8 T cells in ankylosing spondylitis. General observations from the study: A motif of under 10 highly homologous TCR beta variants was seen as apparently characteristic of ankylosing spondylitis blood.

Each CDR3 protein gets one entry after TCRdb re-called the 5' RACE reads with MiXCR. The sample has fewer than 550,000 distinct CDR3 sequences, roughly 5.3% seen once; the top ten hold around 3.5%. These receptors have no known antigen. The sample was blood, either unsorted or a sorted T cell fraction (not recorded which). These receptors originate from a male donor with ankylosing spondylitis.

This clonotype was seen at least ten times. The chain has TRBV20-1 and TRBJ2-1; 12 bases agree with TRBD2. The germline V gene has CDR1 DFQATT and CDR2 SNEGSKA (reference sequence). The trim removed 5 bases at V and 4 bases at J, leaving 6 bases unmatched. This CDR3 has 15 residues. CDR3 protein: CSAGPGTSGYNEQFF. The CDR3 DNA is TGCAGTGCTGGACCCGGGACTAGCGGGTACAATGAGCAGTTCTTC.

This clonotype has a count of ten or more. The CDR3 reads CSARRGTRRDEQFF. In nucleotides, the CDR3 is TGCAGCGCCCGCCGAGGGACAAGAAGAGATGAGCAGTTCTTC. This chain joins TRBV29-1 and TRBJ2-1; D might be TRBD1 (6 bases). Trimming cost V 7 bases and J 8 bases, with 21 bases left between them. This CDR3 spans 14 amino acids. Germline values: CDR1 SQVTM, CDR2 ANQGSEA.

This clonotype was detected ten times or more. The chain's CDR3 is CASSYGQTLITYEQYF. The CDR3 DNA is TGTGCCAGCAGTTACGGTCAGACTCTAATAACCTACGAGCAGTACTTC. The chain has TRBV6-5 and TRBJ2-7, with unresolved D. V was trimmed by 2 bases and J by 2 bases, leaving 16 bases between them. This CDR3 comprises 16 residues. Per the germline V gene, CDR1 is MNHEY and CDR2 is SVGAGI.

This clonotype was counted ten times or more. The CDR3 region is CASSSGGSPLHF. As DNA, the CDR3 is TGTGCCAGCAGTTCAGGCGGTTCACCCCTCCACTTT. The V and J genes are TRBV27 and TRBJ1-6; no firm D call. V shed 4 bases and J shed 9 bases, with 7 bases lying between them. Germline assignment: CDR1 MNHEY and CDR2 SMNVEV (reference sequence). The CDR3 totals 12 residues.

A few counts support this clonotype. The chain has TRBV29-1 and TRBJ2-3; TRBD2 agrees at 7 bases. The length of the CDR3 is 15 residues. CDR1 is SQVTM, CDR2 ANQGSEA, per germline. The ends lost 5 bases at V and 4 bases at J; junction bases unmatched: 12. CDR3 protein: CSVLSAGVWPDTQYF. The CDR3 DNA reads as TGCAGCGTTCTCTCTGCGGGAGTTTGGCCAGATACGCAGTATTTT.

This clonotype was observed many times. The chain carries TRBV5-1 and TRBJ2-3, with D uncertain. This CDR3 region has 14 residues. The ends were cut back, 7 bases at V and 2 bases at J, with 14 bases in the middle. Per germline, CDR1 SGHRS and CDR2 YFSETQ. The CDR3 spells CASRMGDTTDTQYF. Here the CDR3 DNA reads TGCGCCAGCCGGATGGGTGATACCACAGATACGCAGTATTTT.

There are many counts of this clonotype. V usage is TRBV29-1 and J usage is TRBJ2-7; D might be TRBD2 (5 bases). This CDR3 has 12 amino acids. Germline V gives CDR1 SQVTM, CDR2 ANQGSEA. V lost 5 bases to trimming and J lost 0 bases, with 8 bases between them. The CDR3 bases are TGCAGCGTTCTCCGGGACTCCTACGAGCAGTACTTC. The encoded protein is CSVLRDSYEQYF.

This clonotype was seen ten or more times. The chain couples TRBV5-1 to TRBJ2-3; TRBD1 might be the D (6 bases). Germline lookup yields CDR1 SGHRS and CDR2 YFSETQ. This CDR3 contains 15 residues. V lost 2 bases to trimming and J lost 5 bases, with 15 bases between them. The CDR3 DNA reads TGCGCCAGCAGCTTATTAGGCCAGGGGAGAGATACGCAGTATTTT. It encodes CASSLLGQGRDTQYF.

This clonotype was seen at least ten times. The chain carries TRBV6-1 and TRBJ2-1, with 7 bases lining up with TRBD1. CDR3 size: 11 residues. CDR1 is MNHNS and CDR2 is SASEGT in the germline V gene. Unmatched junction bases numbered 3, after V lost 6 bases and J lost 10 bases. The CDR3 region is CASRKDREQFF. The CDR3 DNA sequence: TGTGCCAGCAGGAAGGACAGGGAGCAGTTCTTC.

This clonotype was picked up many times. This rearrangement joins TRBV12-3 or TRBV12-4 to TRBJ2-1, with TRBD2 matching over 9 bases. The V segment lost 4 bases and the J segment 7 bases; nucleotides outside the gene matches: 8. This CDR3 has 15 residues. CDR3 coding DNA: TGTGCCAGCAGTTCGGCGGGGGGGGGCCCTAATGAGCAGTTCTTC. This translates into CASSSAGGGPNEQFF.

Ten or more counts support this clonotype. This sequence joins TRBV5-1 and TRBJ1-2; possibly TRBD1 for D (5 bases). Germline assignment: CDR1 SGHRS and CDR2 YFSETQ. V was pared by 4 bases and J by 2 bases, with 12 bases between. The CDR3 is 14 residues long. CDR3 bases: TGCGCCAGCAGCCTGGTAGACAGAAACTATGGCTACACCTTC. This encodes CASSLVDRNYGYTF.

This clonotype was detected ten times or more. This chain links TRBV12-3 or TRBV12-4 with TRBJ2-5; D gene ambiguous. CDR3 size: 12 residues. Deletions cut 5 bases from V and 5 bases from J, with 9 bases between. The CDR3 reads CASSHPGETQYF. CDR3 sequence (DNA): TGTGCCAGCAGTCACCCCGGGGAGACCCAGTACTTC.

This chain uses TRBV7-2 with TRBJ2-2; tentatively, D is TRBD1 or TRBD2 (5 bases each). CDR3 size: 15 residues. Per the germline V gene, CDR1 is SGHTA and CDR2 is FQGNSA. With 3 bases removed from V and 4 bases from J, the gap between germline ends came to 12 bases. CDR3 DNA sequence: TGTGCCAGCAGCTTCTTTGGGGGTGGCACCGGGGAGCTGTTTTTT. It translates to CASSFFGGGTGELFF.

This clonotype has ten or more counts. This chain joins TRBV20-1 and TRBJ1-2, with a possible D match to TRBD1 (6 bases). The CDR3 spans 13 residues. The V end was cut by 2 bases, the J end by 2 bases, with 9 bases between. Germline lookup yields CDR1 DFQATT and CDR2 SNEGSKA (reference sequence). The CDR3 loop is CSARNRANYGYTF. Here the CDR3 DNA reads TGCAGTGCTAGAAACAGGGCCAACTATGGCTACACCTTC.

In this sample, this clonotype turned up many times. The chain has TRBV20-1 and TRBJ2-3, with D maybe TRBD2 (5 bases). Germline V lookup: CDR1 DFQATT, CDR2 SNEGSKA (reference sequence). This CDR3 is 12 amino acids long. V was trimmed by 4 bases and J by 4 bases, leaving 9 bases between them. The CDR3 here is CSATGSADTQYF. In DNA, the CDR3 is TGCAGTGCTACGGGGTCCGCAGATACGCAGTATTTT.

This clonotype was counted a few times. The chain links TRBV6-1 to TRBJ2-7; weak D call: TRBD1 (6 bases). The CDR3 loop spans 14 amino acids. CDR1 and CDR2 (germline): MNHNS, SASEGT. V shed 4 bases and J shed 2 bases, with 12 bases lying between them. This chain's CDR3 is CASSGPGHTYEQYF. The CDR3 DNA follows: TGTGCCAGCAGTGGTCCGGGACATACCTACGAGCAGTACTTC.

This clonotype occurred many times. V and J are TRBV12-3 or TRBV12-4 and TRBJ2-3; possibly TRBD2 for D (7 bases). This CDR3 comprises 15 residues. Trimming removed 3 bases from V and 5 bases from J, with 15 bases in between. The DNA for the CDR3 is TGTGCCAGCAGTTTTGCTACCGGGGGGCAAGATACGCAGTATTTT. It is translated as CASSFATGGQDTQYF.

This clonotype was detected many times. This chain uses TRBV10-3 with TRBJ2-1; no clear D. Germline V CDR1 and CDR2: ENHRY, SYGVKD. The CDR3 has 13 residues. V was pared by 1 base and J by 4 bases, with 5 bases between. The CDR3 reads CAISEFQYNEQFF. In nucleotides, the CDR3 is TGTGCCATCAGTGAGTTCCAGTACAATGAGCAGTTCTTC.

This clonotype was detected ten times or more. The J gene is TRBJ2-2, the V gene TRBV10-1, with TRBD1 as a possible D gene (6 bases). The CDR3 is 15 amino acids. CDR1 WNHNN and CDR2 SYGVQD come from the germline V gene (reference sequence). Between the trimmed V and J ends, which lost 6 bases and 0 bases, there was a span of 11 bases. The CDR3 sequence is CASSQGRSNTGELFF. CDR3 DNA sequence: TGCGCCAGCAGCCAGGGGCGTTCGAACACCGGGGAGCTGTTTTTT.

This clonotype was recorded at least ten times. This chain connects TRBV10-3 to TRBJ2-3; D gene ambiguous. V lost 3 bases and J 1 base, leaving 5 bases between the germline ends. The CDR3 is made up of 13 amino acids. The V gene's germline CDR1 is ENHRY and CDR2 SYGVKD. The CDR3 is CAISEAGTDTQYF. The CDR3 DNA reads TGTGCCATCAGTGAAGCCGGCACAGATACGCAGTATTTT.

This clonotype was recorded at least ten times. The chain carries TRBV5-5 and TRBJ2-7; TRBD1 agrees at 9 bases. Per germline, CDR1 SGHKS and CDR2 YYEKEE (reference sequence). The V gene end was trimmed by 3 bases and the J gene end by 2 bases; junction bases not matched to a gene: 6. The CDR3 is 15 amino acids. CDR3 bases: TGTGCCAGCAGCTCACGGACAGGGGCCCCCTACGAGCAGTACTTC. The encoded protein is CASSSRTGAPYEQYF.